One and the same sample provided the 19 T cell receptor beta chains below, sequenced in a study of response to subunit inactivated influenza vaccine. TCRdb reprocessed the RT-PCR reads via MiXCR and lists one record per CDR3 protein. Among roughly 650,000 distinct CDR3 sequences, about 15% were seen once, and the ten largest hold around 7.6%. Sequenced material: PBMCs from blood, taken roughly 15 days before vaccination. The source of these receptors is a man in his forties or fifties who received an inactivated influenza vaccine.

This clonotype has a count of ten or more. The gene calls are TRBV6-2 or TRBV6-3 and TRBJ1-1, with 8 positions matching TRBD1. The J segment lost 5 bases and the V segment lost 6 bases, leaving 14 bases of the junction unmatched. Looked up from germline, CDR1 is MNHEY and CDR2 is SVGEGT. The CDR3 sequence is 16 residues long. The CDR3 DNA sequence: TGTGCCAGCAGAAGGACAGGGACAACGGCGGGGACTGAAGCTTTCTTT. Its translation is CASRRTGTTAGTEAFF.

CDR3 sequence reads: CASSSRQEMNTEAFF. In nucleotides, the CDR3 is TGTGCCAGCAGCAGCCGACAGGAGATGAACACTGAAGCTTTCTTT. The V gene is TRBV5-6, the J gene TRBJ1-1; D possibly corresponds to TRBD1 (6 bases). Germline loops: CDR1 SGHDT, CDR2 YYEEEE. This CDR3 is 15 amino acids long. Trimming pared 4 bases from V and 0 bases from J, leaving 13 bases between.

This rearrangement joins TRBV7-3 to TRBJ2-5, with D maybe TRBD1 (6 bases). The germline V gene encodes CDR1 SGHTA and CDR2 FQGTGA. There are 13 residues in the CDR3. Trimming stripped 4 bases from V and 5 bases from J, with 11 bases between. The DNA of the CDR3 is TGTGCCAGCAGCTGGACAGAGGGGGAGACCCAGTACTTC. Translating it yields CASSWTEGETQYF.

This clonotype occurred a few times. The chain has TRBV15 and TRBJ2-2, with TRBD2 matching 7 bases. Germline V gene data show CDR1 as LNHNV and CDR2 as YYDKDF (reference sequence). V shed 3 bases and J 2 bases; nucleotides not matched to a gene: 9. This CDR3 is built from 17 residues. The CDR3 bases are TGTGCCACCAGCAGGTCGGGCGGGAGTGTCAACACCGGGGAGCTGTTTTTT. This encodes CATSRSGGSVNTGELFF. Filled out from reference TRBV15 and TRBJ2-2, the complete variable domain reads DAMVIQNPRYQVTQFGKPVTLSCSQTLNHNVMYWYQQKSSQAPKLLFHYYDKDFNNEADTPDNFQSRRPNTSFCFLDIRSPGLGDTAMYLCATSRSGGSVNTGELFFGEGSRLTVL.

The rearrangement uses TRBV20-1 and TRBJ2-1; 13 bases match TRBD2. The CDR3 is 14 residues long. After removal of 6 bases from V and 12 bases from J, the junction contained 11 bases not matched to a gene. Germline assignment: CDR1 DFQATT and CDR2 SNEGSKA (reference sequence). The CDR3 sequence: CSAQGLAGRGGQFF. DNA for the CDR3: TGCAGTGCGCAGGGACTAGCGGGGAGGGGGGGGCAGTTCTTC.

In DNA form, the CDR3 reads TGTGCCATCAGTGTGGGACAGGGGTTATACTACGAGCAGTACTTC. It specifies CAISVGQGLYYEQYF. The chain links TRBV10-3 to TRBJ2-7, with 10 positions matching TRBD1. Germline loops: CDR1 ENHRY, CDR2 SYGVKD. CDR3 length equals 15 residues. V lost 4 bases, J lost 3 bases, and 6 bases stayed unmatched.

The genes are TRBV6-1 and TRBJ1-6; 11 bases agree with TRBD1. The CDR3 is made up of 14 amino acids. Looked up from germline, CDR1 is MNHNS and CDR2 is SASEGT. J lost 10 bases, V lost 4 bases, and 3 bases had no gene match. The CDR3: CASSVRTGGSPLHF. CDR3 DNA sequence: TGTGCCAGCAGTGTACGGACAGGGGGCTCACCCCTCCACTTT.

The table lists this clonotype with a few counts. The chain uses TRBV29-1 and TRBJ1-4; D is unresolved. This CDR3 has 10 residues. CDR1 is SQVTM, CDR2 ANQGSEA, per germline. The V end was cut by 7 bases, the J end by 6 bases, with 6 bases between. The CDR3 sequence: CSGGDEKLFF. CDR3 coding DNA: TGCAGCGGTGGCGATGAAAAACTGTTTTTT.

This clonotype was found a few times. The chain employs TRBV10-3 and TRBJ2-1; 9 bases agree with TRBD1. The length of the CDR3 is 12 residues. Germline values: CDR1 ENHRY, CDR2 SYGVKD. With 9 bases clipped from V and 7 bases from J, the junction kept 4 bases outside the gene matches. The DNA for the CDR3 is TGTGCCATACAGGGGGCTCTGAATGAGCAGTTCTTC. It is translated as CAIQGALNEQFF.

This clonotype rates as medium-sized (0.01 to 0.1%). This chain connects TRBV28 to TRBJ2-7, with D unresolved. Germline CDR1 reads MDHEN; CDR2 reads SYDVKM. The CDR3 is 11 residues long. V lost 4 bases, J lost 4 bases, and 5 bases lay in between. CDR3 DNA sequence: TGTGCCAGCAGTTCTAGGTACGAGCAGTACTTC. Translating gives CASSSRYEQYF.

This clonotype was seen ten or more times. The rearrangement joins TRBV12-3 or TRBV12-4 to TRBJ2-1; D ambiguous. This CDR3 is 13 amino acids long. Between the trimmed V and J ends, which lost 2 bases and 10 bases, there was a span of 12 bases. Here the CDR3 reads CASSLRAVREQFF. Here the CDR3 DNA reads TGTGCCAGCAGTTTAAGGGCCGTCCGGGAGCAGTTCTTC.

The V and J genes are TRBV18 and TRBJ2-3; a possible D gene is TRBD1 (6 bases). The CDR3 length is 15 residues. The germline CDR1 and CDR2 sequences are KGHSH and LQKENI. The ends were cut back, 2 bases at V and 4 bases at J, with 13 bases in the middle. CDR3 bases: TGTGCCAGCTCACCAAAAGAATGGGGGCCAGATACGCAGTATTTT. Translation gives CASSPKEWGPDTQYF.

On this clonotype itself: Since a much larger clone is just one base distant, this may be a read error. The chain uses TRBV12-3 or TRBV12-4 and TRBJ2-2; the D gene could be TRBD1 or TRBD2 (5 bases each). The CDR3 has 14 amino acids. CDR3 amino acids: CTSSSSGSTGELFF. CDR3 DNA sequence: TGTACCAGCAGTTCCTCAGGGAGCACCGGGGAGCTGTTTTTT.

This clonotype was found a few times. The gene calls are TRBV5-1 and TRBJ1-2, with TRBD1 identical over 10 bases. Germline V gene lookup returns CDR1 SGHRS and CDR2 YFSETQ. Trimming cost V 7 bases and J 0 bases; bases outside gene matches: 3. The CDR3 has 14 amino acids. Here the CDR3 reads CASAGTGANYGYTF. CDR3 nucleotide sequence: TGCGCCAGCGCCGGGACAGGGGCTAACTATGGCTACACCTTC. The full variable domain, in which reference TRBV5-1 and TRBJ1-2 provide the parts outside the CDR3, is KAGVTQTPRYLIKTRGQQVTLSCSPISGHRSVSWYQQTPGQGLQFLFEYFSETQRNKGNFPGRFSGRQFSNSRSEMNVSTLELGDSALYLCASAGTGANYGYTFGSGTRLTVV.

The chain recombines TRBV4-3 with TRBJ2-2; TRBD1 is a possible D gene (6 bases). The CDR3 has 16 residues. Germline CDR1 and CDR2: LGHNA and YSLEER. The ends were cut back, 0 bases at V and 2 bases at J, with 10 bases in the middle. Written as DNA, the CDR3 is TGCGCCAGCAGCCAAGATCCAGGGGTAAACACCGGGGAGCTGTTTTTT. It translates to CASSQDPGVNTGELFF.

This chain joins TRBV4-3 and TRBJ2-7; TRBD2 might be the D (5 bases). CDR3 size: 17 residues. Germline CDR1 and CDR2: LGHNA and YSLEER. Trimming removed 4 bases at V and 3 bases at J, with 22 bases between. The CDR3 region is CASSRRPGNLGVYEQYF. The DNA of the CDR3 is TGCGCCAGCAGCCGGAGACCCGGGAACTTAGGAGTCTACGAGCAGTACTTC.

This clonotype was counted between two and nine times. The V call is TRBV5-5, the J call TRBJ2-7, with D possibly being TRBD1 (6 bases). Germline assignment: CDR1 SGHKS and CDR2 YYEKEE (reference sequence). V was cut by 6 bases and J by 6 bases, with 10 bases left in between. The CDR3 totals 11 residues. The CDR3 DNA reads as TGTGCCAGCATAGCCAGGGGCGAGCAGTACTTC. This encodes CASIARGEQYF.

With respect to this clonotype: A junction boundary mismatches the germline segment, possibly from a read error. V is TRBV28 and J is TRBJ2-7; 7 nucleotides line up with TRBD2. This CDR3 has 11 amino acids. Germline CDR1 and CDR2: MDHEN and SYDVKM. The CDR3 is CASSFWREFHF. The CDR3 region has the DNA TGTGCCAGCAGTTTTTGGCGGGAGTTTCACTTC.

The CDR3 spells CASRPGTGLQDFYGYTF. The DNA of the CDR3 is TGTGCCAGCAGGCCAGGGACAGGCTTACAAGATTTTTATGGCTACACCTTC. The chain recombines TRBV6-1 with TRBJ1-2; 8 bases fit TRBD1. V shed 6 bases, J shed 5 bases, and the junction held 17 bases outside the gene matches. The CDR3 is 17 amino acids. Germline V gene lookup returns CDR1 MNHNS and CDR2 SASEGT.